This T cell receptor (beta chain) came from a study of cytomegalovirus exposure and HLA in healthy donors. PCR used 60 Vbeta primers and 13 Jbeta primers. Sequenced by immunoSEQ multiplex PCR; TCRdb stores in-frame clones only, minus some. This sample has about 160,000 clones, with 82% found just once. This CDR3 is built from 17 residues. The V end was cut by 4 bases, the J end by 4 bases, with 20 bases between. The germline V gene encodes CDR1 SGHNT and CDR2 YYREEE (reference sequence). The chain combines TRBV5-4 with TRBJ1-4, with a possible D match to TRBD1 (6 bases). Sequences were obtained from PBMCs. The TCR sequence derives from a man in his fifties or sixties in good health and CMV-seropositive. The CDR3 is CASSPGDGGGYNEKLFF. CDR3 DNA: TGTGCCAGCAGCCCGGGGGATGGCGGGGGCTATAATGAAAAACTGTTTTTT.